The clone carrying this TCR beta chain was detected only a few times. Its antigen remains unidentified. The record originates from a study of beta chain features in type 1 diabetes. Notes on the study in general: Among patients, naive, central memory and Treg TCRB repertoires appeared more similar than among healthy donors. All four CD4+ subsets from Type 1 diabetes patients carried moderately but significantly shorter TCRB CDR3s.

The entirety of the isolated RNA underwent reverse transcription, so expressed TCRB transcripts were sequenced. Method: immunoSEQ multiplex PCR; TCRdb's copy keeps in-frame clones and lacks some. The table lists 400,000 to 550,000 clones, approximately 10% of them singletons, with about 0.045% in the top ten. It was via CD45RO/CCR7/CD25/CD127/CD95/CD27 that CD4+ naive, central memory, regulatory and stem cell-like memory cells were sorted. The CDR3 runs to 12 residues. Trimming pared 4 bases from V and 5 bases from J, leaving 8 bases between. The germline gives CDR1 SGHRS, CDR2 YFSETQ. The V gene is TRBV5-1, the J gene TRBJ2-3, with D unresolved. Material: naive CD4+ T cells from blood. The sequence came from a young woman in good health. The CDR3 protein is CASSLTLDTQYF. In DNA form, the CDR3 reads TGCGCCAGCAGCCTTACCCTAGATACGCAGTATTTT.